This T cell receptor beta chain was identified during a study of T cells after yellow fever vaccination. Study results and limitations: Any FACS-sorted repertoire could hold abundant clonotypes that contaminate it from the bulk population. CD4 and CD8 compartments shared a small share of clonotypes. Clones that expanded after primary vaccination mostly reappeared after the booster (over 95% CD4, 70% to 90% CD8).

Comment on this clonotype: Antigen specificity is unknown.

This CDR3 has 13 amino acids. Trimming stripped 5 bases from V and 7 bases from J, with 12 bases between. It was through 5'RACE template switching that TCR cDNA was made, with a universal primer site and UMIs added. MiXCR, run by TCRdb on the 5' RACE reads, gives a single entry per CDR3 protein. The table shows 150,000 to 200,000 distinct CDR3 sequences, with about 11% occurring only once. The receptor's source is a man aged 18 to 35 who received the YFV17D yellow fever vaccine. The sequences come from CD8+ T cells sorted from PBMCs, collected 15 days after the yellow fever booster vaccination. This chain joins TRBV12-3 or TRBV12-4 and TRBJ1-5; D gene ambiguous. DNA for the CDR3: TGTGCCAGCAGTCCCGTCGGCAGCCAGCCCCAGCATTTT. Protein product: CASSPVGSQPQHF.